This T cell receptor (beta chain) was profiled in a study of T cell changes during pregnancy in multiple sclerosis. Trimming removed 1 base from V and 5 bases from J; junction bases left unmatched: 8. The CDR3 length is 17 residues. Germline CDR1 reads SGHNT; CDR2 reads YYREEE (reference sequence). TCRdb's copy holds only in-frame clones and misses some; the assay was immunoSEQ multiplex PCR. The data hold about 100,000 clones, with approximately 90% observed a single time. The chain joins TRBV5-4 to TRBJ2-1; 11 nucleotides agree with TRBD2. The source material was peripheral blood, sampled after pregnancy. This TCR was recovered from a female donor with multiple sclerosis, enrolled in a pregnancy study. The CDR3 is CASSLSIAGGQNNEQFF. Written as DNA, the CDR3 is TGTGCCAGCAGCTTGTCCATAGCGGGAGGGCAAAACAATGAGCAGTTCTTC.